Shown below are 26 T cell receptor beta chains from a single sample sequenced in a study of T cell responses to AZD1222 COVID-19 vaccine. Sequencing was performed with immunoSEQ multiplex PCR; in TCRdb, only in-frame clones are kept and a portion is missing. Of approximately 80,000 clones detected, approximately 90% appear once; the ten largest clones hold roughly a quarter. The sequencing here drew on peripheral blood, taken on day 0 of AZD1222 vaccination. The source of these receptors is an adult in good health.

The CDR3: CASSLGQGEQFF. CDR3 nucleotides: TGTGCCAGTAGTCTCGGACAGGGGGAGCAGTTCTTC. The V gene is TRBV19, the J gene TRBJ2-1, with TRBD1 matching over 9 bases. Germline CDR1 LNHDA, CDR2 SQIVND (reference sequence). The CDR3 is 12 residues long. Trimming removed 5 bases from V and 10 bases from J; junction bases left unmatched: 3.

In this sample, this clone turned up once. V is TRBV30 and J is TRBJ2-7; D is unresolved. CDR1 GTSNPN and CDR2 SVGIG come from the germline V gene (reference sequence). This CDR3 spans 11 amino acids. V lost 2 bases to trimming and J lost 8 bases, with 10 bases between them. CDR3: CAWSRPDKQYF. The CDR3, as DNA: TGTGCCTGGAGTAGACCGGATAAGCAGTACTTC. The whole variable domain, filled in from reference TRBV30 and TRBJ2-7, reads SQTIHQWPATLVQPVGSPLSLECTVEGTSNPNLYWYRQAAGRGLQLLFYSVGIGQISSEVPQNLSASRPQDRQFILSSKKLLLSDSGFYLCAWSRPDKQYFGPGTRLTVT.

The chain combines TRBV7-9 with TRBJ2-7; D is possibly TRBD1 (6 bases). Germline CDR1 and CDR2: SEHNR and FQNEAQ (reference sequence). The V gene lost 10 bases and the J gene lost 6 bases, with 19 bases spanning the gap. This CDR3 contains 13 residues. Here the CDR3 reads CATDTGLDGEQYF. The CDR3 DNA sequence: TGTGCCACTGATACAGGGTTGGACGGCGAGCAGTACTTC.

This sequence joins TRBV5-5 and TRBJ2-7, with D possibly being TRBD1 (5 bases). Trimming took off 6 bases at V and 4 bases at J, with 20 bases between the two ends. The germline V gene has CDR1 SGHKS and CDR2 YYEKEE (reference sequence). The CDR3 runs 15 residues. Here the CDR3 DNA reads TGTGCCAGCACCCCCCAAGGGGATGGGGCTTACGAGCAGTACTTC. Translated, it gives CASTPQGDGAYEQYF.

V is TRBV5-8 and J is TRBJ2-5; 7 bases line up with TRBD1. Trimming cost V 0 bases and J 4 bases; bases outside gene matches: 0. The CDR3 spans 13 residues. CDR1 is SGHTS and CDR2 is YDEGEE in the germline V gene. The CDR3 DNA follows: TGTGCCAGCAGCTTGGCAGGGGGAGAGACCCAGTACTTC. It codes for CASSLAGGETQYF.

The sample holds one count of this clone. J is TRBJ2-3 and V is TRBV2; 12 bases line up with TRBD2. This CDR3 is built from 15 residues. Germline CDR1 SNHLY, CDR2 FYNNEI. V trimming: 9 bases; J trimming: 0 bases; junction bases outside the gene matches: 4. The CDR3: CASLGTSGSTDTQYF. The CDR3 nucleotides read TGTGCCAGTCTGGGGACTAGCGGGAGCACAGATACGCAGTATTTT.

This chain joins TRBV7-9 and TRBJ2-2; D gene uncertain. CDR3 length: 14 amino acids. Trimming pared 1 base from V and 2 bases from J, leaving 5 bases between. Germline-derived CDR1 and CDR2 are SEHNR and FQNEAQ (reference sequence). CDR3 protein: CASSLVPNTGELFF. CDR3 coding DNA: TGTGCCAGCAGCTTAGTCCCCAACACCGGGGAGCTGTTTTTT.

This clone showed up just a few times. The chain uses TRBV20-1 and TRBJ2-1; TRBD2 matches 8 bases. The CDR3 is made up of 15 amino acids. V shed 3 bases and J 6 bases; nucleotides not matched to a gene: 10. CDR1 and CDR2 (germline): DFQATT, SNEGSKA (reference sequence). Here the CDR3 DNA reads TGCAGTGCTAGTAACAGCGGGAGCTACGGCAATGAGCAGTTCTTC. It specifies CSASNSGSYGNEQFF.

The rearrangement links TRBV7-2 to TRBJ1-6; weak D call: TRBD1 (6 bases). The V end lost 6 bases, the J end lost 10 bases, and 16 bases lay between the germline ends. The CDR3 totals 14 residues. Looked up from germline, CDR1 is SGHTA and CDR2 is FQGNSA. The CDR3 nucleotides read TGTGCCAGCAGACCAGGGGTCGAGGGGTCACCCCTCCACTTT. This encodes CASRPGVEGSPLHF.

This chain uses TRBV30 with TRBJ1-2, with 9 positions matching TRBD1. There are 14 residues in the CDR3. V was pared by 2 bases and J by 4 bases, with 5 bases of the junction left unmatched. Germline V gene data show CDR1 as GTSNPN and CDR2 as SVGIG (reference sequence). This CDR3 reads CAWSRPTGGYGYTF. In DNA form, the CDR3 reads TGTGCCTGGAGTCGTCCGACAGGGGGCTATGGCTACACCTTC.

V and J are TRBV27 and TRBJ2-3, with TRBD2 matching 13 bases. The V and J ends lost 8 bases and 4 bases, in that order; junction bases with no gene match: 3. This CDR3 is built from 14 residues. Germline V lookup: CDR1 MNHEY, CDR2 SMNVEV (reference sequence). In DNA form, the CDR3 reads TGTGCCAGCCATGGACTAGCGGGAGCAGATACGCAGTATTTT. Protein: CASHGLAGADTQYF.

J is TRBJ1-5 and V is TRBV6-5, with 10 bases aligning to TRBD1. Looked up from germline, CDR1 is MNHEY and CDR2 is SVGAGI. The CDR3 extends over 14 amino acids. V lost 6 bases to trimming and J lost 5 bases; unmatched junction nucleotides: 4. Here the CDR3 DNA reads TGTGCCAGCAGGCCCGGGACAGGGGATCAGCCCCAGCATTTT. It translates to CASRPGTGDQPQHF.

This rearrangement joins TRBV7-3 to TRBJ2-1; 10 bases agree with TRBD2. V was clipped by 2 bases and J by 6 bases; unmatched bases: 4. The CDR3 spans 15 residues. Germline V gene lookup returns CDR1 SGHTA and CDR2 FQGTGA. This chain's CDR3 is CASSLASGSFNEQFF. For the CDR3, the DNA is TGTGCCAGCAGCTTAGCTAGCGGGAGTTTCAATGAGCAGTTCTTC.

The rearrangement joins TRBV24-1 to TRBJ1-2; D is uncertain. Germline CDR1 KGHDR, CDR2 SFDVKD. Trimming left V 1 base short and J 8 bases short, with 13 bases between. The CDR3 consists of 14 residues. Here the CDR3 DNA reads TGTGCCACCAGTGATTTAGGCACCTCTATGGGCTACACCTTC. Translated, it gives CATSDLGTSMGYTF.

In its sample, this clone ranks as large. The gene calls are TRBV12-1 and TRBJ2-7. TRBV12-1 is an annotated pseudogene. CDR3 length: 16 amino acids. The CDR3 sequence is CASSFGYAGPFYEQYF. The CDR3 coding sequence is TGTGCCAGCAGCTTTGGATATGCCGGGCCCTTCTACGAGCAGTACTTC.

The gene calls are TRBV6-5 and TRBJ1-2, with 9 bases identical to TRBD1. Unmatched junction bases numbered 5, after V lost 7 bases and J lost 8 bases. Germline assignment: CDR1 MNHEY and CDR2 SVGAGI. The CDR3 loop spans 12 amino acids. The CDR3 spells CASTGTGIGYTF. In DNA, the CDR3 is TGTGCCAGCACCGGGACAGGGATCGGCTACACCTTC.

The chain recombines TRBV7-6 with TRBJ2-7; 7 bases line up with TRBD2. Per germline, CDR1 SGHVS and CDR2 FNYEAQ. With V trimmed by 1 base and J by 2 bases, 5 bases remained unmatched. CDR3 size: 15 residues. The CDR3 coding sequence is TGTGCCAGCAGCTTAGTTGAGGGAGGGCCCTACGAGCAGTACTTC. Its protein product is CASSLVEGGPYEQYF.

The rearrangement links TRBV3-1 (or the pseudogene TRBV3-2) to TRBJ2-1, with D unclear. The germline CDR1 and CDR2 sequences are LGHDT and YNNKEL (reference sequence). V lost 3 bases to trimming and J lost 6 bases, with 9 bases between them. The CDR3 totals 13 residues. CDR3: CASSHSGVNEQFF. Written as DNA, the CDR3 is TGTGCCAGCAGCCACTCTGGGGTCAATGAGCAGTTCTTC.

The sample holds one count of this clone. The CDR3 DNA sequence: TGTGCCAGCAGTTTAAGGCAGGGAAACACCATATATTTT. It specifies CASSLRQGNTIYF. The rearrangement uses TRBV12-3 or TRBV12-4 and TRBJ1-3; D is unresolved. The CDR3 spans 13 residues. Trimming stripped 2 bases from V and 4 bases from J, with 6 bases between.

The chain recombines TRBV5-6 with TRBJ2-1; D could derive from TRBD1 or TRBD2 (5 bases each). V was trimmed by 0 bases and J by 8 bases, leaving 15 bases between them. The CDR3 runs to 15 residues. Germline V gene lookup returns CDR1 SGHDT and CDR2 YYEEEE. The CDR3 nucleotides read TGTGCCAGCAGCTTGGGAGCGGCTAGGGGCCATGAGCAGTTCTTC. Its translation: CASSLGAARGHEQFF.

The chain uses TRBV4-2 and TRBJ2-5, with 9 bases lining up with TRBD2. The germline CDR1 and CDR2 sequences are LGHNA and YNFKEQ. V shed 1 base, J shed 4 bases, and the junction held 1 base outside the gene matches. This CDR3 has 14 amino acids. This CDR3 reads CASSQVAGVETQYF. Here the CDR3 DNA reads TGTGCCAGCAGCCAAGTAGCGGGAGTAGAGACCCAGTACTTC.

The genes are TRBV15 and TRBJ2-7, with D possibly being TRBD1 or TRBD2 (6 bases each). V lost 6 bases and J lost 4, with 13 bases in between. The CDR3 sequence is 13 residues long. Germline V gene sequence: CDR1 LNHNV, CDR2 YYDKDF (reference sequence). Here the CDR3 reads CATRGGGGYEQYF. CDR3 DNA: TGTGCCACCAGGGGCGGAGGGGGTTACGAGCAGTACTTC.

V usage is TRBV6-1 and J usage is TRBJ2-1; possibly TRBD1 for D (5 bases). The CDR3 totals 15 residues. Germline V gene lookup returns CDR1 MNHNS and CDR2 SASEGT. Trimming pared 1 base from V and 7 bases from J, leaving 14 bases between. CDR3 region: CASSEGPAAGNEQFF. CDR3 coding DNA: TGTGCCAGCAGTGAAGGCCCCGCGGCAGGGAATGAGCAGTTCTTC.

This chain links TRBV6-5 with TRBJ2-7; 7 nucleotides match TRBD1. V was clipped by 2 bases and J by 5 bases; unmatched bases: 6. The CDR3 is 14 amino acids. The germline V gene has CDR1 MNHEY and CDR2 SVGAGI. The CDR3 loop reads CASSYDRQGHEQYF. The CDR3 DNA reads as TGTGCCAGCAGTTACGACCGACAGGGCCACGAGCAGTACTTC.

The gene calls are TRBV5-4 and TRBJ2-3; no clear D. Trimming pared 4 bases from V and 2 bases from J, leaving 5 bases between. Germline V gene data show CDR1 as SGHNT and CDR2 as YYREEE (reference sequence). This CDR3 comprises 12 residues. CDR3 in DNA: TGTGCCAGCAGCGTATACACAGATACGCAGTATTTT. This codes for CASSVYTDTQYF.

V is TRBV9 and J is TRBJ2-3, with 7 bases fitting TRBD2. Germline V gene lookup returns CDR1 SGDLS and CDR2 YYNGEE. This CDR3 is built from 14 residues. J gave up 1 base and V 2 bases, and 1 base lay outside the gene matches. CDR3 in amino acids: CASSVREGTDTQYF. Here the CDR3 DNA reads TGTGCCAGCAGCGTCCGGGAGGGCACAGATACGCAGTATTTT.